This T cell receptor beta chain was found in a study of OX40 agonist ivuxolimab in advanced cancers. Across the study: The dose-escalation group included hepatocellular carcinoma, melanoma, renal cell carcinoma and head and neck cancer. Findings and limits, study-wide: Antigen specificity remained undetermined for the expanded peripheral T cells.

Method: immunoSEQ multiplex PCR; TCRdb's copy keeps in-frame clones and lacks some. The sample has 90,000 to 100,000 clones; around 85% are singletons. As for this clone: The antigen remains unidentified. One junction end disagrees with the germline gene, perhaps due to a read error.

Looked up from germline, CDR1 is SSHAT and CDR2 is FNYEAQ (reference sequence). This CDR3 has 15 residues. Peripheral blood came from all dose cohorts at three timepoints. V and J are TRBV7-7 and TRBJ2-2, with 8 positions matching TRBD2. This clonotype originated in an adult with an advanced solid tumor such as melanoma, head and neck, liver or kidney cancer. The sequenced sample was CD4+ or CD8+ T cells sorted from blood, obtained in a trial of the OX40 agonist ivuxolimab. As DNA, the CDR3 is TGTGCTAGCAGCCCGAGACTAGCGAGCACCGGGGAGCTGTTTTTT. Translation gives CASSPRLASTGELFF.